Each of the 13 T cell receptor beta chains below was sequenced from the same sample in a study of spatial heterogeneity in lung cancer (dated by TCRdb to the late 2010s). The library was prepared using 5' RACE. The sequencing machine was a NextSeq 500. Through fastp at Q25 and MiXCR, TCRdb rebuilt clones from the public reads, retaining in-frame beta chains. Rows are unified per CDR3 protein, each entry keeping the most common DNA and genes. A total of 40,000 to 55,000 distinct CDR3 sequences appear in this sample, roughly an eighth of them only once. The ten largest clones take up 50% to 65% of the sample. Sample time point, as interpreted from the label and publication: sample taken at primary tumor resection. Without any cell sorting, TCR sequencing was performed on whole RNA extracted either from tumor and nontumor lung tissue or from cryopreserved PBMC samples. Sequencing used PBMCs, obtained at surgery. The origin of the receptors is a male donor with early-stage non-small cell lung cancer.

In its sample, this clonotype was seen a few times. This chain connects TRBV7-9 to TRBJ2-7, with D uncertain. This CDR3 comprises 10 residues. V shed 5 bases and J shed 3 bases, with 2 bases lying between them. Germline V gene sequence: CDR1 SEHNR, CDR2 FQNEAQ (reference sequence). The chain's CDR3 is CASSNYEQYF. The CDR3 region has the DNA TGTGCCAGCAGCAACTACGAGCAGTACTTC.

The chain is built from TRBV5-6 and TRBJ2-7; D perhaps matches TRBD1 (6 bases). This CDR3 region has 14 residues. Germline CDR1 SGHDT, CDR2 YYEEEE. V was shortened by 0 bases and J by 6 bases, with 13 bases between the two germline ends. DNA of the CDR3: TGTGCCAGCAGCTTGGGACCCCCAGGGGCCGAGCAGTACTTC. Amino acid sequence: CASSLGPPGAEQYF.

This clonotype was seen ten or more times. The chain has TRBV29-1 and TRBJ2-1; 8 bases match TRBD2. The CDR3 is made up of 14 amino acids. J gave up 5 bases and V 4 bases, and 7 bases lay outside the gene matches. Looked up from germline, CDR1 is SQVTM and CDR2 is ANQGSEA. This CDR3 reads CSVGMTSADNEQFF. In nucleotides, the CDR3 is TGCAGCGTTGGGATGACTAGCGCGGACAATGAGCAGTTCTTC.

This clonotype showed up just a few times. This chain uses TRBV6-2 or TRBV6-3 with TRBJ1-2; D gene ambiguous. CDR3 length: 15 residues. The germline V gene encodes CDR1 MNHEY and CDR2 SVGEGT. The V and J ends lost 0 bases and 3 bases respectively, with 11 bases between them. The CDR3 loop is CASSYSGLRDYGYTF. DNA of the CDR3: TGTGCCAGCAGTTACTCCGGCCTAAGGGACTATGGCTACACCTTC.

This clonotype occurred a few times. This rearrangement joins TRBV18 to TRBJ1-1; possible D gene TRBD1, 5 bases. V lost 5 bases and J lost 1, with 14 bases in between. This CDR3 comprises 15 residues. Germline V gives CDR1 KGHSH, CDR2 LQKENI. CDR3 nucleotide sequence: TGTGCCAGCTCAGCGCCGGGACCGACGAACACTGAAGCTTTCTTT. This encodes CASSAPGPTNTEAFF.

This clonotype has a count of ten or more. The CDR3 DNA is TGTGCCAGCAGCCAGCGAACGACTAGCGGGATCTACAATGAGCAGTTCTTC. It yields the protein CASSQRTTSGIYNEQFF. The chain links TRBV9 to TRBJ2-1; 11 bases fit TRBD2. The CDR3 is made up of 17 amino acids. CDR1 and CDR2 from the germline V gene are SGDLS and YYNGEE. V was clipped by 4 bases and J by 3 bases; unmatched bases: 9.

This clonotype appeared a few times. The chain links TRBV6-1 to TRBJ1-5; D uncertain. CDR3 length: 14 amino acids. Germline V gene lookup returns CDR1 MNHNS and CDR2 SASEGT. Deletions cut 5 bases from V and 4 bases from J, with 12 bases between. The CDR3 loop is CASSRRMPNQPQHF. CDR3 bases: TGTGCCAGCAGTCGACGGATGCCTAATCAGCCCCAGCATTTT.

CDR3 nucleotides: TGCGCCAGCAGCGGACAGAATAATTCACCCCTCCACTTT. This gives the protein CASSGQNNSPLHF. The rearrangement uses TRBV4-3 and TRBJ1-6; possible D gene TRBD1, 6 bases. The germline V gene encodes CDR1 LGHNA and CDR2 YSLEER. CDR3 length: 13 amino acids. The V gene lost 5 bases and the J gene lost 5 bases, with 7 bases spanning the gap.

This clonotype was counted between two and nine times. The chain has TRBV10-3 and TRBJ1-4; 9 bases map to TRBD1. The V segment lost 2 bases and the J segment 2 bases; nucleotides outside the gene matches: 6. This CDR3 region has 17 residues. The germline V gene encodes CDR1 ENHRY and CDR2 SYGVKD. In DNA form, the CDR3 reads TGTGCCATCAGTGAGCCCACAGGGGGCGCGACTAATGAAAAACTGTTTTTT. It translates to CAISEPTGGATNEKLFF.

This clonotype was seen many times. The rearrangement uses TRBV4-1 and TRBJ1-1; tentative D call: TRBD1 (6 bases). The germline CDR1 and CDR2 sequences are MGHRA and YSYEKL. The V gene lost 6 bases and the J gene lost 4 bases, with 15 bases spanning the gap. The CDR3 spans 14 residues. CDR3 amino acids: CASRDNRAGTEAFF. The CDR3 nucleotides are TGCGCCAGCAGGGATAACAGGGCGGGCACTGAAGCTTTCTTT.

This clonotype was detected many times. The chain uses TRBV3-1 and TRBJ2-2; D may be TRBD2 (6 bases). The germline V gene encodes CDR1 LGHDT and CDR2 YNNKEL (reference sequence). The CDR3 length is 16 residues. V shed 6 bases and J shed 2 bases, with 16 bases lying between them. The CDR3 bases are TGTGCCAGCAGGCAACCGGGACTTATAAACACCGGGGAGCTGTTTTTT. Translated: CASRQPGLINTGELFF. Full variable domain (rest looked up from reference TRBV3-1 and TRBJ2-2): DTAVSQTPKYLVTQMGNDKSIKCEQNLGHDTMYWYKQDSKKFLKIMFSYNNKELIINETVPNRFSPKSPDKAHLNLHINSLELGDSAVYFCASRQPGLINTGELFFGEGSRLTVL.

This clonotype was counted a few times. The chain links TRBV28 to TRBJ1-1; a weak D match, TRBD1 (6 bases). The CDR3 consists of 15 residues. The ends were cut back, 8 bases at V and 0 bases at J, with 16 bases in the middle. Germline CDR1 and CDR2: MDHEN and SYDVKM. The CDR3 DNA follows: TGTGCCAGCTTAGAGGGGGGCAGGGTGAACACTGAAGCTTTCTTT. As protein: CASLEGGRVNTEAFF.

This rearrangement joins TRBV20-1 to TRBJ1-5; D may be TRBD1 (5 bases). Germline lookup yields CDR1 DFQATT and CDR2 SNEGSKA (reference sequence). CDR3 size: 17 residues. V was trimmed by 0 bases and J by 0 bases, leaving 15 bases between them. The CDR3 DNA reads TGCAGTGCTAGAGATGGGGCCAGACCGTATAGCAATCAGCCCCAGCATTTT. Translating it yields CSARDGARPYSNQPQHF.